Presented here are 13 T cell receptor beta chains from one specimen sequenced in a study of OX40 agonist ivuxolimab in advanced cancers. The method was immunoSEQ multiplex PCR; TCRdb's version includes in-frame clones alone and lacks a portion of them. This repertoire shows approximately 79,000 clones, around 86% found once; its top ten account for more than 0.45%. The sequencing used CD4+ or CD8+ T cells sorted from blood, collected in a trial of the OX40 agonist ivuxolimab. The receptors shown here come from an adult with an advanced solid tumor such as melanoma, head and neck, liver or kidney cancer.

The DNA for the CDR3 is TGTGCCAGCAGCCCCCGGCAGGGACAGGGTAGGGGGAATGAGCAGTTCTTC. Protein sequence: CASSPRQGQGRGNEQFF. The chain carries TRBV7-2 and TRBJ2-1; 9 nucleotides line up with TRBD1. This CDR3 is 17 amino acids long. CDR1 and CDR2 from the germline V gene are SGHTA and FQGNSA. The J segment lost 7 bases and the V segment lost 5 bases, leaving 15 bases of the junction unmatched.

The rearrangement joins TRBV7-2 to TRBJ2-5; TRBD1 is a possible D gene (7 bases). The CDR3 has 15 residues. The germline V gene has CDR1 SGHTA and CDR2 FQGNSA. Trimming took 4 bases from V and 5 from J, leaving 17 bases between them. CDR3 bases: TGTGCCAGCAGCTCCCAGGAGGGGGCTGGGGAGACCCAGTACTTC. Amino acids: CASSSQEGAGETQYF.

The chain couples TRBV5-8 to TRBJ2-3; no clear D gene. The CDR3 is made up of 15 amino acids. Germline V CDR1 and CDR2: SGHTS, YDEGEE. V dropped 0 bases and J dropped 5 bases, with 13 bases sitting between them. The CDR3 coding sequence is TGTGCCAGCAGCTTGGTCACCCCGAGCCAAGATACGCAGTATTTT. Its protein product is CASSLVTPSQDTQYF.

The chain joins TRBV27 to TRBJ1-4; no clear D. This CDR3 has 13 amino acids. Per the germline V gene, CDR1 is MNHEY and CDR2 is SMNVEV (reference sequence). The ends were cut back, 5 bases at V and 3 bases at J, with 7 bases in the middle. CDR3 nucleotides: TGTGCCAGCAGTCCCCGAGCTAATGAAAAACTGTTTTTT. It yields the protein CASSPRANEKLFF.

J is TRBJ1-1 and V is TRBV5-6, with a tentative D call TRBD1 (6 bases). V dropped 5 bases and J dropped 1 base, with 9 bases sitting between them. The CDR3 covers 13 residues. Germline CDR1 reads SGHDT; CDR2 reads YYEEEE. The CDR3 sequence: CASSLQGNTEAFF. CDR3 bases: TGTGCCAGCAGTCTACAGGGGAACACTGAAGCTTTCTTT.

CDR3 residues: CASRRGPTNEKLFF. As DNA, the CDR3 is TGTGCCAGCAGGAGGGGGCCAACTAATGAAAAACTGTTTTTT. V usage is TRBV6-6 and J usage is TRBJ1-4, with 7 bases aligning to TRBD1. This CDR3 contains 14 residues. The trim removed 6 bases at V and 0 bases at J, leaving 1 base unmatched. Germline V gene data show CDR1 as MNHNY and CDR2 as SVGAGI (reference sequence).

In this sample, this clone turned up a few times. The genes are TRBV5-8 and TRBJ1-6; D gene unclear. CDR1 is SGHTS and CDR2 is YDEGEE in the germline V gene. The CDR3 runs to 14 residues. V lost 2 bases and J lost 5, with 8 bases in between. The CDR3 DNA reads TGTGCCAGCAGCTTCGCTCTGCATAATTCACCCCTCCACTTT. The encoded protein is CASSFALHNSPLHF. Looking up the rest from reference TRBV5-8 and TRBJ1-6 gives the full variable domain: EAGVTQSPTHLIKTRGQQATLRCSPISGHTSVYWYQQALGLGLQFLLWYDEGEERNRGNFPPRFSGRQFPNYSSELNVNALELEDSALYLCASSFALHNSPLHFGNGTRLTVT.

This rearrangement joins TRBV9 to TRBJ2-3; D gene uncertain. Trimming left V 2 bases short and J 2 bases short, with 6 bases between. CDR1 is SGDLS, CDR2 YYNGEE, per germline. This CDR3 has 13 residues. The CDR3 reads CASSVMDTDTQYF. DNA for the CDR3: TGTGCCAGCAGCGTCATGGACACAGATACGCAGTATTTT.

The chain employs TRBV11-2 and TRBJ2-4, with D perhaps matching TRBD2 (6 bases). The germline CDR1 and CDR2 sequences are SGHAT and FQNNGV. The ends were cut back, 6 bases at V and 8 bases at J, with 14 bases in the middle. This CDR3 is 13 amino acids long. CDR3 DNA sequence: TGTGCCAGCAGGCGGGGTCAGAATTACATTCAGTACTTC. It codes for CASRRGQNYIQYF.

The chain carries TRBV12-5 and TRBJ1-5; no clear D gene. Trimming removed 0 bases at V and 4 bases at J, with 7 bases between. The CDR3 has 14 residues. Germline lookup yields CDR1 LGHNT and CDR2 FRNRAP. In nucleotides, the CDR3 is TGTGCTAGTGGTTTGGTGTTGTCTAATCAGCCCCAGCATTTT. Its protein is CASGLVLSNQPQHF.

The genes are TRBV11-2 and TRBJ2-3; unclear D gene. Germline lookup yields CDR1 SGHAT and CDR2 FQNNGV. With 1 base removed from V and 3 bases from J, the gap between germline ends came to 5 bases. The CDR3 is 13 residues long. CDR3 nucleotide sequence: TGTGCCAGCAGCTTAGTCCCTACAGATACGCAGTATTTT. Translating gives CASSLVPTDTQYF.

This sequence joins TRBV18 and TRBJ2-3; D is tentatively TRBD1 or TRBD2 (5 bases each). V dropped 3 bases and J dropped 5 bases, with 12 bases sitting between them. The CDR3 loop spans 14 amino acids. Per the germline V gene, CDR1 is KGHSH and CDR2 is LQKENI. For the CDR3, the DNA is TGTGCCAGCTCACCGGGGACGGGCGGAGATACGCAGTATTTT. This translates into CASSPGTGGDTQYF.

The J gene is TRBJ1-1, the V gene TRBV5-1; D perhaps matches TRBD1 (6 bases). Trimming removed 4 bases from V and 4 bases from J, with 14 bases in between. CDR3 length: 14 residues. The germline CDR1 and CDR2 sequences are SGHRS and YFSETQ. Written as DNA, the CDR3 is TGCGCCAGCAGCCTCCGACAGGCGAGCACTGAAGCTTTCTTT. It specifies CASSLRQASTEAFF. Full variable domain (outside the CDR3, taken from reference TRBV5-1 and TRBJ1-1): KAGVTQTPRYLIKTRGQQVTLSCSPISGHRSVSWYQQTPGQGLQFLFEYFSETQRNKGNFPGRFSGRQFSNSRSEMNVSTLELGDSALYLCASSLRQASTEAFFGQGTRLTVV.